This TCR beta chain was recorded in a study of blood T cells in healthy people across ages. Germline lookup yields CDR1 SGHTA and CDR2 FQGNSA. This CDR3 has 18 residues. Study outcomes and limitations: Per million T cells, TCR beta diversity dropped about linearly as age rose.

The authors ran a second PCR of roughly 6 to 12 cycles using a sample-barcoded 5' primer and a J-beta primer mix. In TCRdb, the 5' RACE reads were re-called with MiXCR into one record per CDR3 protein. This sample has about 1,800,000 distinct CDR3 sequences, with roughly 30% found just once. About this clonotype itself: The antigen is undetermined.

Each donor supplied 7.5 to 10 milliliters of peripheral blood. Sequenced material: blood. The J gene is TRBJ2-1, the V gene TRBV7-2; 9 positions match TRBD1. The DNA end is a closer match to TRBJ2-7, so the J assignment may be wrong. This receptor was taken from a woman in her thirties in good health. The CDR3 sequence is CASSTGGARRATYNEQYF. CDR3 in DNA: TGTGCCAGCAGCACAGGGGGCGCGAGACGAGCGACCTACAATGAGCAGTACTTC.